This TCR beta chain originates from a study of STAT5B mutations in CD4+ large granular lymphocyte leukemia. In the case of this clone: Antigen specificity is unknown.

General study findings and limits: No patients shared main leukemic clonotypes, though less than 30% appeared at low frequency elsewhere. Top patient clones used TRBV06 genes more often: 8/27 versus 2/35 in controls.

Original handling: Productive clonotypes were detectable down to 2.59 x 10-5 frequency. Produced via immunoSEQ multiplex PCR; TCRdb's table is partial and in-frame only. The D gene and trimming were derived from the DNA, and the V and J assignments and clone size from that table. The profile shows 25,000 to 30,000 clones, over 70% of them singletons. Germline lookup yields CDR1 MNHEY and CDR2 SVGAGI. The CDR3 is 15 residues long. V lost 5 bases, J lost 4 bases, and 4 bases stayed unmatched. The receptor was derived from a human donor in good health. Sequencing was performed on CD4+ T cells from blood buffy coats. V gene TRBV6-5 combines with J gene TRBJ2-1, with 11 nucleotides matching TRBD2. Written as DNA, the CDR3 is TGTGCCAGCAGTAAGACTAGCGGGGCATACAATGAGCAGTTCTTC. This encodes CASSKTSGAYNEQFF.